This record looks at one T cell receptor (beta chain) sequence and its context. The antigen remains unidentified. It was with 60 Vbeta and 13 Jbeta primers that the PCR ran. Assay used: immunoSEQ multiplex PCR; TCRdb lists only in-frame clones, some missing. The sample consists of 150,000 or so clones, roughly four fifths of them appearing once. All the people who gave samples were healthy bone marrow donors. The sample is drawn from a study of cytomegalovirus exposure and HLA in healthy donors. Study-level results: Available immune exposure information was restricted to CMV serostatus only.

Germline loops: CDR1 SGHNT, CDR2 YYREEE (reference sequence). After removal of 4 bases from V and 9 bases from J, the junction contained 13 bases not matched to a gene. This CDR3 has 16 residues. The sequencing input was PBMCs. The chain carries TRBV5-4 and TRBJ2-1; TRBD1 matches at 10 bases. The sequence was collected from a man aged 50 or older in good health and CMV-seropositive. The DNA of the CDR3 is TGTGCCAGCAGCATCGCCCCCGGGACAGGGGCCCCTGAGCAGTTCTTC. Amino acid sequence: CASSIAPGTGAPEQFF. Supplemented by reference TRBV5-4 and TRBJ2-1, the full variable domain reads ETGVTQSPTHLIKTRGQQVTLRCSSQSGHNTVSWYQQALGQGPQFIFQYYREEENGRGNFPPRFSGLQFPNYSSELNVNALELDDSALYLCASSIAPGTGAPEQFFGPGTRLTVL.